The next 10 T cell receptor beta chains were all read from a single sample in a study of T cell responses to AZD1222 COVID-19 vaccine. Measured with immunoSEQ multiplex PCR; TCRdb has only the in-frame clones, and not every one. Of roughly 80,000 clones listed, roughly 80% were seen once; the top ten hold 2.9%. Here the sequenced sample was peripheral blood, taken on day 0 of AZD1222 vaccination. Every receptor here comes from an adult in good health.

CDR3 sequence: CASSLSVGTARRETQYF. The CDR3 DNA reads TGTGCCAGCAGTTTATCAGTCGGGACCGCACGTCGAGAGACCCAGTACTTC. The chain links TRBV27 to TRBJ2-5, with D perhaps matching TRBD1 or TRBD2 (5 bases each). The CDR3 consists of 17 residues. V was trimmed by 0 bases and J by 4 bases, leaving 18 bases between them. CDR1 and CDR2 (germline): MNHEY, SMNVEV (reference sequence).

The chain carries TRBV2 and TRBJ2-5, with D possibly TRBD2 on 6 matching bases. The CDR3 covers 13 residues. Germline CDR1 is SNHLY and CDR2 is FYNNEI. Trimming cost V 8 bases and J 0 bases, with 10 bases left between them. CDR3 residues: CASGTGYQETQYF. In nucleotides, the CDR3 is TGTGCCAGCGGGACTGGATACCAAGAGACCCAGTACTTC.

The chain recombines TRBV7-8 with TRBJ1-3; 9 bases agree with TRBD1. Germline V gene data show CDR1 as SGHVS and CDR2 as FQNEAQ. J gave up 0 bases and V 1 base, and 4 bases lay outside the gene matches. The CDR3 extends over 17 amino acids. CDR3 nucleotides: TGTGCCAGCAGCTTAGGGGGACAGGGTCCCTCTGGAAACACCATATATTTT. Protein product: CASSLGGQGPSGNTIYF.

The CDR3 sequence: CASSHLPGTSGSNEQFF. CDR3 nucleotide sequence: TGCGCCAGCAGCCACCTCCCCGGGACTAGCGGGAGCAATGAGCAGTTCTTC. The chain is built from TRBV4-3 and TRBJ2-1, with 14 nucleotides matching TRBD2. Germline trimming cut 3 bases from V and 6 bases from J; bases unmatched to any gene: 7. The CDR3 sequence is 17 residues long. The germline V gene encodes CDR1 LGHNA and CDR2 YSLEER.

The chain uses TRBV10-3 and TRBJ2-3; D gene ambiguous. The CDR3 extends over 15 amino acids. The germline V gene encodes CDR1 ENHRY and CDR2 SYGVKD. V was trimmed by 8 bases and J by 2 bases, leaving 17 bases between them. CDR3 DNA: TGTGCCATCCGAAATGTGGGGTCCTCCACAGATACGCAGTATTTT. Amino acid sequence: CAIRNVGSSTDTQYF.

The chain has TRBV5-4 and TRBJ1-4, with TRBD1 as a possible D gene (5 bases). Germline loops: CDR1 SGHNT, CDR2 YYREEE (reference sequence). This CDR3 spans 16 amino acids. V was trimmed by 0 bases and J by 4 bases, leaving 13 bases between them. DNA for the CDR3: TGTGCCAGCAGCTTGGCGGGGACGGGACTTAATGAAAAACTGTTTTTT. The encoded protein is CASSLAGTGLNEKLFF.

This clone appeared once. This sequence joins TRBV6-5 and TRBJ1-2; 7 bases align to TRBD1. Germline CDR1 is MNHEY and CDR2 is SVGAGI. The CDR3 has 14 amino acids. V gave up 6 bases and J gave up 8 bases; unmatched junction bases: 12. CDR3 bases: TGTGCCAGCAGACGAACAGGGGAATCGATCGGCTACACCTTC. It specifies CASRRTGESIGYTF.

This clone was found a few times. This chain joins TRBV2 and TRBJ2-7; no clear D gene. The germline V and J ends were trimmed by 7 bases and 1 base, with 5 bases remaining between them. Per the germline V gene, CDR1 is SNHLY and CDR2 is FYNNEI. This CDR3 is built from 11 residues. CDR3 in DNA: TGTGCCAGCACTCCATCCTACGAGCAGTACTTC. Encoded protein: CASTPSYEQYF.

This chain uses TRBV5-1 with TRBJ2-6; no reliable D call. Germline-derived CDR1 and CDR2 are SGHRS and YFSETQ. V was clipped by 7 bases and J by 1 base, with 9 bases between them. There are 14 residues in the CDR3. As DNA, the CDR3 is TGCGCCAGCCAGCCCCAGTCTGGGGCCAACGTCCTGACTTTC. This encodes CASQPQSGANVLTF. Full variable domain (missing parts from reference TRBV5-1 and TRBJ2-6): KAGVTQTPRYLIKTRGQQVTLSCSPISGHRSVSWYQQTPGQGLQFLFEYFSETQRNKGNFPGRFSGRQFSNSRSEMNVSTLELGDSALYLCASQPQSGANVLTFGAGSRLTVL.

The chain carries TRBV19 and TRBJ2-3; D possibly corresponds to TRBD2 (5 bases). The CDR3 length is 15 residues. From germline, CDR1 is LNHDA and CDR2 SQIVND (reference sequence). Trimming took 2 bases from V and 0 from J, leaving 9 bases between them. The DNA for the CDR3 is TGTGCCAGTAGTATAACCAGCGGCAGCACAGATACGCAGTATTTT. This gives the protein CASSITSGSTDTQYF.